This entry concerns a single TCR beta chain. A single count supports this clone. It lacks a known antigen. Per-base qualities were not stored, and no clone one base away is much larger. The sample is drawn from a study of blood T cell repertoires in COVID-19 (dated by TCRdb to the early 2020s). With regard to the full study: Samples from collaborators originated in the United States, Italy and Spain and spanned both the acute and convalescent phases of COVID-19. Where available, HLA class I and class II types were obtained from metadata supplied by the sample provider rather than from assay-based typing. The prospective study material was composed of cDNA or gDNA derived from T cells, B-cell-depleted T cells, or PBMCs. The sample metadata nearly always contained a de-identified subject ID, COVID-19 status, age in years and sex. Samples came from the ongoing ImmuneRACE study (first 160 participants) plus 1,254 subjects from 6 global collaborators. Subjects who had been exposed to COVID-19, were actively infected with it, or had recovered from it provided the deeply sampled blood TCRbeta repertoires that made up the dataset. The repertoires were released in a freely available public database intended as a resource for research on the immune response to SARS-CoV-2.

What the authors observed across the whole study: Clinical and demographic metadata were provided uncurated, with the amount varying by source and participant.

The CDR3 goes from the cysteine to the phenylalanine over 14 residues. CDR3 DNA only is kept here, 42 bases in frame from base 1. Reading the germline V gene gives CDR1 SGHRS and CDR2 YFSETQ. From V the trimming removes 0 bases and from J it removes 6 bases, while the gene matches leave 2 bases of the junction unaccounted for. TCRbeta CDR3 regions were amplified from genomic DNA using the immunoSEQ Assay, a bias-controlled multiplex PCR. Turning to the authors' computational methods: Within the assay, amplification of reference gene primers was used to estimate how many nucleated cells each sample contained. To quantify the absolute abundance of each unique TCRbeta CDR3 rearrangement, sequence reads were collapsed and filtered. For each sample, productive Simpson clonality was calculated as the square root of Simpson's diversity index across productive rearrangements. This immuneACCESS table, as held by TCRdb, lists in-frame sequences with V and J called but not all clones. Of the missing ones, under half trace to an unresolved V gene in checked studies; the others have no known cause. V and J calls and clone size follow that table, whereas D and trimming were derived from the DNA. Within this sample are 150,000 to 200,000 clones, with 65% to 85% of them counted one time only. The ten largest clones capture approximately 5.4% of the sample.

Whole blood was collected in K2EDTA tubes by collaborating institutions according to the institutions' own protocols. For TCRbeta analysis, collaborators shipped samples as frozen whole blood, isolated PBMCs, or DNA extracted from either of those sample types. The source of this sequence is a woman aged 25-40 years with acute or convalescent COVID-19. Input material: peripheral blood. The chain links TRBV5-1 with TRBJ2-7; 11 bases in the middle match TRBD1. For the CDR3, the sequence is CASSLAGQGGEQYF. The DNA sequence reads TGCGCCAGCAGCTTGGCGGGACAGGGGGGCGAGCAGTACTTC.